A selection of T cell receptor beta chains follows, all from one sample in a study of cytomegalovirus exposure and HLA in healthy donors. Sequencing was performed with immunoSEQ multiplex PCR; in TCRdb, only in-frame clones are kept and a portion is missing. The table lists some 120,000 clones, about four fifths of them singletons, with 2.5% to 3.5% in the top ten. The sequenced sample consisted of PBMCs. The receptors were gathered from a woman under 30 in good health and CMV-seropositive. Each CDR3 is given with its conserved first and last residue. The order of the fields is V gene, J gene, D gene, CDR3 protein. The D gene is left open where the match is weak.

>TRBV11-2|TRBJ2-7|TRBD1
CASSPWGQGYEQYF
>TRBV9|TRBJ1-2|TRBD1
CASSTNRGLNGYTF
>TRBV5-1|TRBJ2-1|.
CASSLFGDYNEQFF
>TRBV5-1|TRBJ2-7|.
CASSLAGREGAYEQYF
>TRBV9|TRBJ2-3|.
CASSVGPPVNTQYF
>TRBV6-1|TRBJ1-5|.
CASIGVLSGAQPQHF
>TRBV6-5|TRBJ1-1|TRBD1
CASSYLTGLNTEAFF
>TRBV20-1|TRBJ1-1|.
CSARGSSEAFF
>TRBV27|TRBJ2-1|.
CASRGGGAGYNEQFF
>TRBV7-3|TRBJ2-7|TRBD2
CASSLTRASGSYEQYF
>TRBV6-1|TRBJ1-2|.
CASSASRAVDYGYTF
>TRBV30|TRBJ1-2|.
CAWSVGEGFGGGYTF
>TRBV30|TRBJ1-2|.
CAWDGGKNYGYTF
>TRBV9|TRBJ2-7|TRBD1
CASSVGGQGSSYEQYF
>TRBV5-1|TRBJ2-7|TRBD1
CASSTAGTGDEQYF
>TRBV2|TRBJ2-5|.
CASSSLRGSETQYF
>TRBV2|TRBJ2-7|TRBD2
CASRGTSGRYEQYF
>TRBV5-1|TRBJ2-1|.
CASSLDRRNNEQFF
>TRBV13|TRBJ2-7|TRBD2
CASSLKGRLAGSSTYEQYF
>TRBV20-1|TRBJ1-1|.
CSARKRTEAFF
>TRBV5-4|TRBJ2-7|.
CASSLITGVSYEQYF